This T cell receptor (beta chain) came from a study of spatial heterogeneity in lung cancer (dated by TCRdb to the late 2010s). Some background on the complete study: More beta-chain than alpha-chain transcripts were consistently detected, likely reflecting higher beta-chain transcript abundance. TCR transcript counts in tumor regions correlated strongly with a T cell transcriptional module score from matched bulk RNA-seq. In the raw uncorrected reads, each unique combination of TCR and UMI appeared on average more than ten times. In non-small cell lung cancer, the study made a quantitative comparison of TCR alpha and beta repertoires among multiple tumor regions, matched nontumor lung and blood. Nonsynonymous mutation counts, determined by whole-exome sequencing of tumor tissue, were related to features of the TCR repertoire. At surgery, 200 to 250 tumor regions, 61 to 65 matched nontumor lung samples and more than 55 PBMC samples were TCR-sequenced for both alpha and beta chains. Paper-wide results and their limitations: TCR-seq coverage of tumor T cells was estimated at only about 7% for alpha chains and 13% for beta chains. Counts of ubiquitous and regional expanded TCRs were found to correlate with counts of ubiquitous and regional nonsynonymous mutations, respectively. Additional single-cell paired TCR alpha and beta sequencing was considered necessary to confirm, at a functional level, the hypothesis that regional TCRs recognize regional mutations. The tumor nonsynonymous mutation count correlated with the number of expanded intratumoral alpha and beta TCRs.

This clonotype has ten or more counts. The specificity of this receptor is unknown. The input lacks base qualities; no much larger clone sits a single base away. Reading from cysteine to phenylalanine, the CDR3 counts 14 amino acids. The CDR3 DNA has 42 bases and is translated from base 1. The germline V gene supplies CDR1 MRHNA and CDR2 SNTAGT. Deletion took 5 bases off V and 1 base off J, with a span of 10 bases between the germline ends. The time point label corresponds to: sample taken at primary tumor resection. Samples were obtained from approximately 70 patients with early-stage, untreated non-small cell lung cancer from the lung TRACERx cohort. TCR sequencing used whole RNA extracted from tumor and nontumor lung tissue, or from cryopreserved PBMC samples, without cell sorting. Only patients with enough RNA available from two or more tumor regions were chosen for TCR sequencing. Before being selected, tumor and adjacent nontumor lung specimens were reviewed by a lung pathologist.

Library preparation was by 5' RACE. TCRdb names NextSeq 500 as the instrument used. In the TCR library protocol, a unique molecular identifier was attached to each TCR cDNA molecule so that PCR and sequencing errors could be corrected. From the authors' description of their analysis: Decombinator tools were used for TCR identification, UMI-based error correction and CDR3 extraction. Expanded TCRs were defined as those above a frequency of 2 per 1,000, corresponding to the top 1% of the tumor frequency distribution. Expanded tumor TCRs statistically deemed absent (corrected P<0.05) from at least one tumor region were classed as regional, and all other expanded tumor TCRs were classed as ubiquitous. Rényi diversity was computed with the R vegan package after subsampling each repertoire 100 times to 5,000 TCRs. CDR3 similarity networks were built from amino acid triplet string-kernel similarity, with CDR3s being connected when pairwise similarity was above 0.82. The public reads were reprocessed in TCRdb via fastp at Q25 and MiXCR, keeping in-frame beta chains. Entries that share a CDR3 protein sequence are merged under the most common genes and DNA. These V and J calls are TCRdb output, not the study's own analysis. The sample contains 20,000 to 30,000 distinct CDR3 sequences, 8% to 10% of them found a single time. Around 7.7% of the sample rests with the top ten.

The chain is made from TRBV6-4 and TRBJ2-3; TRBD1 could be the D gene, as 6 bases match. Here the sequenced sample was lung tumor tissue, taken at surgery. The receptor's source is a male donor with early-stage non-small cell lung cancer. CDR3 region: CASSPGHGTDTQYF. The DNA sequence follows: TGTGCCAGCAGTCCGGGACACGGCACAGATACGCAGTATTTT.